A single sample is the source of the 23 T cell receptor beta chains below, sequenced in a study of beta chain features in type 1 diabetes. The entirety of the isolated RNA underwent reverse transcription, so expressed TCRB transcripts were sequenced. The repertoire was sequenced with immunoSEQ multiplex PCR; TCRdb's copy has only in-frame clones and lacks some. The sample contains 310,000 or so clones, 6.5% to 10% of which appear only once. The sample consisted of central memory CD4+ T cells from blood. These receptors were taken from a woman aged 18 to 35 in good health.

This clone has just a few counts. The chain employs TRBV7-2 and TRBJ2-7; D perhaps matches TRBD1 (6 bases). The ends were cut back, 5 bases at V and 3 bases at J, with 17 bases in the middle. The CDR3 spans 15 residues. The germline gives CDR1 SGHTA, CDR2 FQGNSA. The CDR3: CASSTRDRMGYEQYF. The DNA for the CDR3 is TGTGCCAGCAGCACCAGAGACAGGATGGGCTACGAGCAGTACTTC.

This clone was detected only a few times. This chain uses TRBV6-6 with TRBJ1-2; D remains ambiguous. The CDR3 sequence is 14 residues long. Trimming cost V 0 bases and J 4 bases, with 9 bases left between them. Germline CDR1 MNHNY, CDR2 SVGAGI (reference sequence). Written as DNA, the CDR3 is TGTGCCAGCAGTTACTCCCAGGATATCTATGGCTACACCTTC. Translating gives CASSYSQDIYGYTF.

The chain recombines TRBV4-2 with TRBJ1-4, with D uncertain. This CDR3 has 16 amino acids. CDR1 is LGHNA and CDR2 is YNFKEQ in the germline V gene. Trimming removed 2 bases from V and 5 bases from J, with 15 bases in between. The DNA of the CDR3 is TGTGCCAGCAGCCAAAGGCTTTTCAGCGCGAATGAAAAACTGTTTTTT. It encodes CASSQRLFSANEKLFF.

This clone was seen ten or more times. The J gene is TRBJ2-1, the V gene TRBV4-2, with unresolved D. The CDR3 runs to 11 residues. V gave up 1 base and J gave up 7 bases, with 2 bases separating them. From germline, CDR1 is LGHNA and CDR2 YNFKEQ. CDR3 region: CASSQANEQFF. CDR3 nucleotide sequence: TGTGCCAGCAGCCAAGCGAATGAGCAGTTCTTC.

This clone was detected ten times or more. The chain joins TRBV11-2 to TRBJ1-1, with a weak D call TRBD1 (6 bases). Germline V gene sequence: CDR1 SGHAT, CDR2 FQNNGV. Trimming removed 5 bases at V and 8 bases at J, with 9 bases between. The CDR3 totals 11 residues. CDR3 sequence: CASSLDREAFF. In DNA, the CDR3 is TGTGCCAGCAGCCTCGACAGGGAAGCTTTCTTT.

J is TRBJ2-5 and V is TRBV5-1, with 8 nucleotides matching TRBD1. The junction had 2 bases not matched to a gene; V was cut back by 0 bases and J by 4 bases. The CDR3 covers 14 residues. Looked up from germline, CDR1 is SGHRS and CDR2 is YFSETQ. DNA of the CDR3: TGCGCCAGCAGCTTGGGGGACAGGATAGAGACCCAGTACTTC. Protein product: CASSLGDRIETQYF.

J is TRBJ2-5 and V is TRBV7-9, with no clear D. The CDR3 is 12 residues long. Looked up from germline, CDR1 is SEHNR and CDR2 is FQNEAQ (reference sequence). The V end lost 5 bases, the J end lost 1 base, and 5 bases lay between the germline ends. This CDR3 is CASSHPQETQYF. The CDR3 DNA reads TGTGCCAGCAGCCACCCCCAAGAGACCCAGTACTTC.

The table lists this clone with a few counts. This chain connects TRBV6-1 to TRBJ2-3, with no clear D. Germline V gene lookup returns CDR1 MNHNS and CDR2 SASEGT. V lost 1 base to trimming and J lost 1 base, with 12 bases between them. The CDR3 covers 16 residues. Here the CDR3 reads CASSEEVASRTDTQYF. CDR3 DNA sequence: TGTGCCAGCAGTGAAGAGGTAGCCAGCCGCACAGATACGCAGTATTTT.

This clone was detected a few times. The chain recombines TRBV7-2 with TRBJ2-2, with 9 bases matching TRBD2. Germline trimming cut 5 bases from V and 8 bases from J; bases unmatched to any gene: 3. The CDR3 has 13 amino acids. Per germline, CDR1 SGHTA and CDR2 FQGNSA. The CDR3 region has the DNA TGTGCCAGCAGCCTTAGCGGGAGTGGGGAGCTGTTTTTT. Its translation is CASSLSGSGELFF.

This chain connects TRBV18 to TRBJ2-5; the match to TRBD2 covers 13 bases. The CDR3 is 14 residues long. CDR1 and CDR2 (germline): KGHSH, LQKENI. With 8 bases clipped from V and 4 bases from J, the junction kept 4 bases outside the gene matches. The CDR3 reads CASRGLAGLETQYF. The DNA of the CDR3 is TGTGCCAGCCGGGGACTAGCGGGGCTAGAGACCCAGTACTTC.

The chain recombines TRBV7-2 with TRBJ2-7; 9 bases align to TRBD2. This CDR3 has 15 amino acids. Germline CDR1 is SGHTA and CDR2 is FQGNSA. J lost 2 bases, V lost 3 bases, and 5 bases had no gene match. The CDR3 nucleotides read TGTGCCAGCAGCTTCATAGCGGGAGCCACCTACGAGCAGTACTTC. Its protein is CASSFIAGATYEQYF.

This clone was observed a few times. This rearrangement joins TRBV7-6 to TRBJ2-1; unclear D gene. V lost 3 bases to trimming and J lost 7 bases, with 4 bases between them. Germline V gene lookup returns CDR1 SGHVS and CDR2 FNYEAQ. The CDR3 is made up of 11 amino acids. The CDR3 DNA reads as TGTGCCAGCAGCTTGAATAATGAGCAGTTCTTC. Protein: CASSLNNEQFF.

This clone turned up a few times. The chain recombines TRBV29-1 with TRBJ2-2, with TRBD1 matching 10 bases. Looked up from germline, CDR1 is SQVTM and CDR2 is ANQGSEA. V gave up 7 bases and J gave up 5 bases; unmatched junction bases: 7. CDR3 length: 14 amino acids. The CDR3 loop reads CSGRGQGTTGELFF. The CDR3 DNA reads TGCAGCGGTAGGGGACAGGGGACAACCGGGGAGCTGTTTTTT.

In its sample, this clone was seen a few times. The chain employs TRBV27 and TRBJ1-1; 9 nucleotides agree with TRBD1. Losses at the gene ends were 5 bases for V and 5 bases for J; bases not matched to a gene: 9. The length of the CDR3 is 15 residues. The germline gives CDR1 MNHEY, CDR2 SMNVEV (reference sequence). The CDR3 here is CASSPLQGARTEAFF. As DNA, the CDR3 is TGTGCCAGCAGTCCCTTACAGGGGGCGCGGACTGAAGCTTTCTTT.

This clone was detected many times. Other DNA sequences from this sample encode an identical CDR3 as well. This chain connects TRBV9 to TRBJ1-2, with D unresolved. Germline CDR1 and CDR2: SGDLS and YYNGEE. The CDR3 loop spans 14 amino acids. Trimming shortened V by 0 bases and J by 2 bases, and 8 bases separated the two germline ends. The CDR3 nucleotides are TGTGCCAGCAGCGTAGATCAGGCCAACTATGGCTACACCTTC. It yields the protein CASSVDQANYGYTF.

Only a few counts were recorded for this clone. The chain employs TRBV4-3 and TRBJ2-2; 8 positions agree with TRBD1. The germline CDR1 and CDR2 sequences are LGHNA and YSLEER. There are 17 residues in the CDR3. After removal of 1 base from V and 6 bases from J, the junction contained 10 bases not matched to a gene. The DNA of the CDR3 is TGCGCCAGCAGCCAAGGGCTTGACAGGGGTCTAGCCGGGGAGCTGTTTTTT. Translation: CASSQGLDRGLAGELFF.

J is TRBJ2-5 and V is TRBV27, with 9 bases that match TRBD2. The CDR3 contains 14 residues. J lost 7 bases, V lost 2 bases, and 5 bases had no gene match. CDR1 is MNHEY, CDR2 SMNVEV, per germline (reference sequence). The CDR3 sequence is CASSLAGGPGTQYF. CDR3 coding DNA: TGTGCCAGCAGTTTAGCGGGAGGGCCGGGGACCCAGTACTTC.

This clone was counted only a few times. The chain links TRBV29-1 to TRBJ2-2, with 8 bases fitting TRBD2. With V trimmed by 7 bases and J by 1 base, 2 bases remained unmatched. This CDR3 contains 13 residues. CDR1 and CDR2 (germline): SQVTM, ANQGSEA. The CDR3 bases are TGCAGCGGTCTAGCGGGGAACACCGGGGAGCTGTTTTTT. Translating it yields CSGLAGNTGELFF.

This clone was recorded at least ten times. The gene calls are TRBV7-2 and TRBJ2-2, with 8 positions matching TRBD2. The CDR3 is 15 amino acids. J gave up 0 bases and V 5 bases, and 2 bases lay outside the gene matches. Germline V gives CDR1 SGHTA, CDR2 FQGNSA. Written as DNA, the CDR3 is TGTGCCAGCAGCAGCGGGAGAACGAACACCGGGGAGCTGTTTTTT. Translation: CASSSGRTNTGELFF.

The rearrangement joins TRBV10-3 to TRBJ2-7; D is unclear. Germline V gene data show CDR1 as ENHRY and CDR2 as SYGVKD. The length of the CDR3 is 12 residues. The V gene lost 3 bases and the J gene lost 5 bases, with 8 bases spanning the gap. The CDR3 sequence is CAISEGIHEQYF. The CDR3 region has the DNA TGTGCCATCAGTGAAGGGATCCACGAGCAGTACTTC.

This clone showed up many times. Different DNA sequences within this sample yield the same CDR3. The chain recombines TRBV18 with TRBJ2-1; tentatively, D is TRBD2 (5 bases). CDR1 and CDR2 from the germline V gene are KGHSH and LQKENI. This CDR3 is built from 14 residues. The V end lost 1 base, the J end lost 4 bases, and 8 bases lay between the germline ends. The CDR3: CASSPREGYNEQFF. CDR3 DNA sequence: TGTGCCAGCTCACCACGTGAGGGTTACAATGAGCAGTTCTTC.

This clone has just a few counts. The V call is TRBV15, the J call TRBJ2-2, with 8 bases lining up with TRBD1. CDR3 length: 17 amino acids. Germline assignment: CDR1 LNHNV and CDR2 YYDKDF (reference sequence). The junction had 10 bases not matched to a gene; V was cut back by 0 bases and J by 7 bases. The CDR3 protein is CATSRDRRAGGSGELFF. DNA of the CDR3: TGTGCCACCAGCAGAGATCGTCGGGCAGGGGGCAGCGGGGAGCTGTTTTTT.

This clone was seen more than once but under ten times. The chain links TRBV5-1 to TRBJ2-1, with 7 nucleotides matching TRBD2. The J segment lost 6 bases and the V segment lost 0 bases, leaving 3 bases of the junction unmatched. The germline gives CDR1 SGHRS, CDR2 YFSETQ. CDR3 length: 14 residues. Here the CDR3 reads CASSLDSGGNEQFF. The CDR3 region has the DNA TGCGCCAGCAGCTTGGACTCGGGGGGCAATGAGCAGTTCTTC.